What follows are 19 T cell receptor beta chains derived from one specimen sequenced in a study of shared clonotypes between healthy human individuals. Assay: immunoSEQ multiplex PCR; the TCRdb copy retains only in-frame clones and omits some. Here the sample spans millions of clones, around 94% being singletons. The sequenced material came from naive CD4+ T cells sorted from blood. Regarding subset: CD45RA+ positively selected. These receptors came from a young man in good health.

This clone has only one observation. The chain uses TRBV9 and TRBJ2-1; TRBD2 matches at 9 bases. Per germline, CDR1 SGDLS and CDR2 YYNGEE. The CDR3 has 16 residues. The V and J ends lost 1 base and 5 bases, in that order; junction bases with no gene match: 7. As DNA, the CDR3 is TGTGCCAGCAGCGTACTCCTACTAGCGGGTAACAATGAGCAGTTCTTC. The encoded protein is CASSVLLLAGNNEQFF. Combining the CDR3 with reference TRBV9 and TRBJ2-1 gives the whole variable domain DSGVTQTPKHLITATGQRVTLRCSPRSGDLSVYWYQQSLDQGLQFLIQYYNGEERAKGNILERFSAQQFPDLHSELNLSSLELGDSALYFCASSVLLLAGNNEQFFGPGTRLTVL.

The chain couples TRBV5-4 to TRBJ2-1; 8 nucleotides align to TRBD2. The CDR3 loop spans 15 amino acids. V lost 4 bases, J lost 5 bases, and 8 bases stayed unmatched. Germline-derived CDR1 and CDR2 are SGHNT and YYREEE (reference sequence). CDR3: CASSPYFGGDNEQFF. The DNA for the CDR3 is TGTGCCAGCAGCCCGTATTTCGGGGGGGACAATGAGCAGTTCTTC.

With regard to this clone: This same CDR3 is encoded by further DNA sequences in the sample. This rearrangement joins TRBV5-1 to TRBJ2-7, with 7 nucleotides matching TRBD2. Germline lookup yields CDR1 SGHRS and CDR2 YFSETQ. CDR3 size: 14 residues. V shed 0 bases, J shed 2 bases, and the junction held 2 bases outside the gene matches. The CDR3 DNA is TGCGCCAGCAGCTTGGCTAGCGGACCCTACGAGCAGTACTTC. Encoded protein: CASSLASGPYEQYF. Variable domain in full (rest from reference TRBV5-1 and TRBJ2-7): KAGVTQTPRYLIKTRGQQVTLSCSPISGHRSVSWYQQTPGQGLQFLFEYFSETQRNKGNFPGRFSGRQFSNSRSEMNVSTLELGDSALYLCASSLASGPYEQYFGPGTRLTVT.

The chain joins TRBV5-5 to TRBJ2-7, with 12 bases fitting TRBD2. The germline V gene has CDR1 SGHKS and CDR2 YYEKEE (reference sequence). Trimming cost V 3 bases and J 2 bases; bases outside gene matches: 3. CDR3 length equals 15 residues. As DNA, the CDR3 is TGTGCCAGCAGCTATGGACTAGCGGGGACCTACGAGCAGTACTTC. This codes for CASSYGLAGTYEQYF. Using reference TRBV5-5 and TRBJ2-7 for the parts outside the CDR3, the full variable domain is DAGVTQSPTHLIKTRGQQVTLRCSPISGHKSVSWYQQVLGQGPQFIFQYYEKEERGRGNFPDRFSARQFPNYSSELNVNALLLGDSALYLCASSYGLAGTYEQYFGPGTRLTVT.

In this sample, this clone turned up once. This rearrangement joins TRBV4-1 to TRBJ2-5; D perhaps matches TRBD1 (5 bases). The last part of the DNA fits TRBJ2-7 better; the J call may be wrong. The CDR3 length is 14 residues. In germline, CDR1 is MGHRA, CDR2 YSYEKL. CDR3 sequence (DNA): TGCGCCAGCAGCTTAGGACATAACTCCTACGAGCAGTACTTC. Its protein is CASSLGHNSYEQYF.

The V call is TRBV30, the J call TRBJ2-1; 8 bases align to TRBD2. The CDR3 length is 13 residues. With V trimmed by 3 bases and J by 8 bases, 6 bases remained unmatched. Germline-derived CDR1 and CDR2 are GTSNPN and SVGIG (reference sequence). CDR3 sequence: CAWRASGHHEQFF. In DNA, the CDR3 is TGTGCCTGGAGGGCTAGCGGGCACCATGAGCAGTTCTTC.

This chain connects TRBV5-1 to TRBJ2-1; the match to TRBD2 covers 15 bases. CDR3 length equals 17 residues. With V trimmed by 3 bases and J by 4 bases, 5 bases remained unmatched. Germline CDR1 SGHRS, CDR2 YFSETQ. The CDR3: CASSWTSGGELYNEQFF. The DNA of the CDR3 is TGCGCCAGCAGCTGGACTAGCGGGGGGGAACTATACAATGAGCAGTTCTTC.

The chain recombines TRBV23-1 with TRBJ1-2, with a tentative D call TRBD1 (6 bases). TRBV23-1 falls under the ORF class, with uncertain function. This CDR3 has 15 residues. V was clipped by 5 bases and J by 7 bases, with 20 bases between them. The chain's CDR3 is CASSGTGGPRGGYTF. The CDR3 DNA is TGCGCCAGCAGTGGGACTGGGGGGCCTAGGGGTGGCTACACCTTC.

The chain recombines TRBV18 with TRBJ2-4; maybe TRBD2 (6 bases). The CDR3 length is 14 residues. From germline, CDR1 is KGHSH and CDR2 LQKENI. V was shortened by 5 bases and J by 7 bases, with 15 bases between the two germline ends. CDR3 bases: TGTGCCAGCTCAATGGGACTCCCAGGGAACATTCAGTACTTC. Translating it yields CASSMGLPGNIQYF.

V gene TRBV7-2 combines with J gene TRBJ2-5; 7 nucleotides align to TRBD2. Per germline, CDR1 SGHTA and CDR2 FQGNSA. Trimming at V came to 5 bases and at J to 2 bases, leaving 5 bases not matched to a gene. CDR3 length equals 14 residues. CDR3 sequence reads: CASSDGTMQETQYF. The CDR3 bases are TGTGCCAGCAGCGACGGGACTATGCAAGAGACCCAGTACTTC. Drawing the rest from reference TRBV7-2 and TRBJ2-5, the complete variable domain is GAGVSQSPSNKVTEKGKDVELRCDPISGHTALYWYRQSLGQGLEFLIYFQGNSAPDKSGLPSDRFSAERTGGSVSTLTIQRTQQEDSAVYLCASSDGTMQETQYFGPGTRLLVL.

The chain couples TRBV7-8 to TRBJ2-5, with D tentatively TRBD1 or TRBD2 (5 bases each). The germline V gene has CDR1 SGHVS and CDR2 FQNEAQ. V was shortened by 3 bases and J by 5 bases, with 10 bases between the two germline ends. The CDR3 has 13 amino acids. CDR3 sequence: CASSLGVRETQYF. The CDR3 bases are TGTGCCAGCAGCTTGGGGGTCCGGGAGACCCAGTACTTC. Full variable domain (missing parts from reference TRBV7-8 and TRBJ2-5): GAGVSQSPRYKVAKRGQDVALRCDPISGHVSLFWYQQALGQGPEFLTYFQNEAQLDKSGLPSDRFFAERPEGSVSTLKIQRTQQEDSAVYLCASSLGVRETQYFGPGTRLLVL.

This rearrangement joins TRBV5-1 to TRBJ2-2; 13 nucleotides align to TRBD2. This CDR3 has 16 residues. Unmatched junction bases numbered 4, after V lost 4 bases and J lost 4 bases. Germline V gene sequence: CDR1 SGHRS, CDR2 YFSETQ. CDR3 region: CASSTRTSGGTGELFF. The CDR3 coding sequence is TGCGCCAGCAGCACGAGGACTAGCGGGGGCACCGGGGAGCTGTTTTTT. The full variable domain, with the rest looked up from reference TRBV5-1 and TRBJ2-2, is KAGVTQTPRYLIKTRGQQVTLSCSPISGHRSVSWYQQTPGQGLQFLFEYFSETQRNKGNFPGRFSGRQFSNSRSEMNVSTLELGDSALYLCASSTRTSGGTGELFFGEGSRLTVL.

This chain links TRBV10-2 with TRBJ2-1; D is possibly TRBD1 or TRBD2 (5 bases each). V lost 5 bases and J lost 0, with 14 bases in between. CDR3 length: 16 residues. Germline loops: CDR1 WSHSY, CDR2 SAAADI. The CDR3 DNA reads TGCGCCAGCAGTCCGGGTGGGGGTAGCTCCTACAATGAGCAGTTCTTC. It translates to CASSPGGGSSYNEQFF.

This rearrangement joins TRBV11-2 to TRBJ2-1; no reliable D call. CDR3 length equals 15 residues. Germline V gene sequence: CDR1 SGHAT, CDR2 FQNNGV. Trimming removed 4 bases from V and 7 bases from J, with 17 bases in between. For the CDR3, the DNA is TGTGCCAGCAGCTCCCCGAGACCCACCAAGAATGAGCAGTTCTTC. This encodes CASSSPRPTKNEQFF.

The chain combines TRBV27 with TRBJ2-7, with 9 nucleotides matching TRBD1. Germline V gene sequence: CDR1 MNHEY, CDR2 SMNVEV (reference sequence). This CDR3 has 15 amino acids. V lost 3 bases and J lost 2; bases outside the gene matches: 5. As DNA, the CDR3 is TGTGCCAGCAGTTTTGACAGGGGGGGGGCCTACGAGCAGTACTTC. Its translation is CASSFDRGGAYEQYF.

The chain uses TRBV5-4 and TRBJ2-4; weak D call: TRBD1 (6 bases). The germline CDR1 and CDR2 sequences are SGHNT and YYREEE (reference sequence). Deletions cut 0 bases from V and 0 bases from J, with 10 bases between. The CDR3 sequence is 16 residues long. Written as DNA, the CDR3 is TGTGCCAGCAGCTTGGAAAAGGGGGTAGCCAAAAACATTCAGTACTTC. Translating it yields CASSLEKGVAKNIQYF.

The CDR3 DNA follows: TGTGCCAGCAGCCCCCAGACAGGGGGTTTGTATGGCTACACCTTC. This codes for CASSPQTGGLYGYTF. The chain combines TRBV28 with TRBJ1-2; 9 bases agree with TRBD1. There are 15 residues in the CDR3. V dropped 6 bases and J dropped 5; count of bases not matched to a gene: 10. Looked up from germline, CDR1 is MDHEN and CDR2 is SYDVKM.

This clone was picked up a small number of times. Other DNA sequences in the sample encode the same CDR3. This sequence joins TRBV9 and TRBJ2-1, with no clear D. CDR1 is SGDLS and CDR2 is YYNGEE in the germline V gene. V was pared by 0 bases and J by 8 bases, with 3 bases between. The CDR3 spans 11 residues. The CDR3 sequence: CASSVGYEQFF. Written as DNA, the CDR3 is TGTGCCAGCAGCGTAGGTTATGAGCAGTTCTTC.

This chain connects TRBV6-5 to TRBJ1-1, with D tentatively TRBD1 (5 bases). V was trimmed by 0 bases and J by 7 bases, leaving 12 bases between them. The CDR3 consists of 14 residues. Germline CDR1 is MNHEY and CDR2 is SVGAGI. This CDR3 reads CASSYSGGTDEAFF. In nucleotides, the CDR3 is TGTGCCAGCAGTTACTCGGGAGGGACCGATGAAGCTTTCTTT.